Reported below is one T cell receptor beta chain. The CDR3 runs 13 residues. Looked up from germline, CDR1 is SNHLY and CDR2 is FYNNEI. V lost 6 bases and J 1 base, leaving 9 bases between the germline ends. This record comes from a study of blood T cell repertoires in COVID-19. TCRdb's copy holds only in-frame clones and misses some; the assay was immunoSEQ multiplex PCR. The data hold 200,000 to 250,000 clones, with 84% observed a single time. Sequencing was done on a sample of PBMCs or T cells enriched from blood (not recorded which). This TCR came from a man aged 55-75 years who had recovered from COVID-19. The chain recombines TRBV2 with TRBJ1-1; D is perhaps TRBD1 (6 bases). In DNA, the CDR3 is TGTGCCAGCAGGGGACACCAGAACACTGAAGCTTTCTTT. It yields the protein CASRGHQNTEAFF. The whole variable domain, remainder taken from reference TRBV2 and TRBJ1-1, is EPEVTQTPSHQVTQMGQEVILRCVPISNHLYFYWYRQILGQKVEFLVSFYNNEISEKSEIFDDQFSVERPDGSNFTLKIRSTKLEDSAMYFCASRGHQNTEAFFGQGTRLTVV.